The following is a T cell receptor (beta chain) sequence with its context. The ends were cut back, 6 bases at V and 2 bases at J, with 17 bases in the middle. Germline V gene sequence: CDR1 MNHEY, CDR2 SMNVEV (reference sequence). CDR3 size: 15 residues. The sample comes from a study of cytotoxic CD8 clonotypes in ibrutinib-treated CLL. Using immunoSEQ multiplex PCR, the repertoire was profiled, and TCRdb retains in-frame clones only, with some absent. Altogether approximately 210,000 clones are present, over 55% being singletons, with the ten largest covering 13%. The chain employs TRBV27 and TRBJ2-7, with a possible D match to TRBD2 (6 bases). This material consisted of PBMCs, taken after 24 months of ibrutinib treatment. The origin of this receptor is a human donor with chronic lymphocytic leukemia. CDR3 protein: CASSRYLATAYEQYF. CDR3 sequence (DNA): TGTGCCAGCAGCCGATACCTAGCGACCGCCTACGAGCAGTACTTC.